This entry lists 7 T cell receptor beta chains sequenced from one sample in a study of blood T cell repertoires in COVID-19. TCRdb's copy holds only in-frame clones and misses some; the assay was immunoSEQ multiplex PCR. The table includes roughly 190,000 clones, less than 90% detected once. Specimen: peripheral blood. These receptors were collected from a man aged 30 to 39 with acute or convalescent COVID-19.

CDR3 sequence: CASSLNGGYEQYF. CDR3 sequence (DNA): TGTGCCAGCAGCTTAAACGGGGGGTACGAGCAGTACTTC. This chain joins TRBV7-8 and TRBJ2-7, with 7 bases aligning to TRBD2. The V segment lost 2 bases and the J segment 4 bases; nucleotides outside the gene matches: 2. CDR3 size: 13 residues. CDR1 and CDR2 (germline): SGHVS, FQNEAQ.

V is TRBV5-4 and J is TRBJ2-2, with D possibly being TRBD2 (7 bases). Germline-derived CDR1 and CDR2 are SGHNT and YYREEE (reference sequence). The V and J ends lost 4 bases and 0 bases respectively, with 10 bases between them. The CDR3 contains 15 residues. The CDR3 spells CASSKGGANTGELFF. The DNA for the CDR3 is TGTGCCAGCAGCAAGGGGGGGGCGAACACCGGGGAGCTGTTTTTT.

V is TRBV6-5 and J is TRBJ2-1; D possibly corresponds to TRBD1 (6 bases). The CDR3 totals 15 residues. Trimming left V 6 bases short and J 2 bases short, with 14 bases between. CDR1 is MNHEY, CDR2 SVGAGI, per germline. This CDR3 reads CASSHRQATYNEQFF. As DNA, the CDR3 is TGTGCCAGCAGCCACCGACAGGCCACCTACAATGAGCAGTTCTTC.

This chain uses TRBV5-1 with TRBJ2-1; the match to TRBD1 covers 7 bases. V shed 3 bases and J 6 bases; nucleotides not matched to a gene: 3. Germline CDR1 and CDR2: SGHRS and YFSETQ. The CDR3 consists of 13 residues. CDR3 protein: CASSSRGRNEQFF. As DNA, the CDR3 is TGCGCCAGCAGCTCAAGGGGGCGCAATGAGCAGTTCTTC.

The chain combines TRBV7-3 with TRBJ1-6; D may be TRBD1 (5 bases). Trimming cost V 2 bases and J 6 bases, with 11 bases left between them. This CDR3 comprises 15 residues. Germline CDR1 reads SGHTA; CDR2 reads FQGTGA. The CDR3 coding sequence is TGTGCCAGCAGCTTACAGGGATCGGGTAATTCACCCCTCCACTTT. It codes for CASSLQGSGNSPLHF. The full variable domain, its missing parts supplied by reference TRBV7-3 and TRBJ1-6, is GAGVSQTPSNKVTEKGKYVELRCDPISGHTALYWYRQSLGQGPEFLIYFQGTGAADDSGLPNDRFFAVRPEGSVSTLKIQRTERGDSAVYLCASSLQGSGNSPLHFGNGTRLTVT.

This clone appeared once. The CDR3 DNA follows: TGTGCCAGCAGCCAAGGACATAAAGGCTACGAGCAGTACTTC. Protein: CASSQGHKGYEQYF. This chain connects TRBV3-1 (or the pseudogene TRBV3-2) to TRBJ2-7, with D hard to call. The germline V gene has CDR1 LGHDT and CDR2 YNNKEL (reference sequence). The V end lost 1 base, the J end lost 3 bases, and 10 bases lay between the germline ends. CDR3 length: 14 residues.

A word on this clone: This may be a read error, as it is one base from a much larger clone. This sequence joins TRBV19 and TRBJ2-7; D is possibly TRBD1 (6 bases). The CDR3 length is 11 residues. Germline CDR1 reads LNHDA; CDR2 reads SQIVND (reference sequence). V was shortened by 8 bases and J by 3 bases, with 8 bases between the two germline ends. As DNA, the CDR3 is TGTGCCAGTGCGGACAGCTACGAGCAGTACTTC. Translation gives CASADSYEQYF. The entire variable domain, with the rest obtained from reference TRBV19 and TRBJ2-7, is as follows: DGGITQSPKYLFRKEGQNVTLSCEQNLNHDAMYWYRQDPGQGLRLIYYSQIVNDFQKGDIAEGYSVSREKKESFPLTVTSAQKNPTAFYLCASADSYEQYFGPGTRLTVT.